Included here is one T cell receptor (beta chain) sequence, with context. Data came from immunoSEQ multiplex PCR; TCRdb stores just in-frame clones and leaves some out. The sample yields tens of thousands of clones, less than 95% seen once. This specimen belongs to a study of blood T cell repertoires in COVID-19. Trimming at V came to 0 bases and at J to 6 bases, leaving 5 bases not matched to a gene. The CDR3 is 16 residues long. Germline V CDR1 and CDR2: SGHVS, FNYEAQ. The source of this sequence is a human donor with active COVID-19. The donor label of this sample is uncertain. Sequencing was performed on peripheral blood. V gene TRBV7-6 combines with J gene TRBJ1-6; the match to TRBD1 covers 7 bases. The CDR3 DNA reads TGTGCCAGCAGCTTAGCCCCGACAGGGACTAATTCACCCCTCCACTTT. Translating gives CASSLAPTGTNSPLHF.